This T cell receptor beta chain was obtained from a study of blood T cell repertoires in COVID-19. At the level of the study: Samples taken during acute and convalescent COVID-19 were collected in the United States, Italy and Spain. PBMCs, B-cell-depleted T cells, or T cells were the source of the cDNA or gDNA that made up the material.

Under the authors' procedure: Amplification of reference gene primers provided the estimated nucleated cell counts. TCRdb's copy holds only in-frame clones and misses some; the assay was immunoSEQ multiplex PCR. V and J calls and clone size are copied from that table; D and trimming were computed from the DNA. The data contain about 270,000 clones, approximately 89% of them singletons. Sequenced: peripheral blood. The sequence was collected from a man aged 35 to 55 with active or convalescent COVID-19.

The CDR3 DNA reads as TGTGCTAGTGGTTTGGTAGGGACTGCCGGGACTAGCGGGGGGCCGGTGTACATTCAGTACTTC. Translated: CASGLVGTAGTSGGPVYIQYF. This rearrangement joins TRBV12-5 to TRBJ2-4; 15 bases match TRBD2. Trimming took 0 bases from V and 8 from J; bases not matched to a gene: 17. Germline assignment: CDR1 LGHNT and CDR2 FRNRAP. The length of the CDR3 is 21 residues.